Reported below is one T cell receptor (beta chain). What it recognizes is unknown. TCRdb re-called the 5' RACE reads through MiXCR, storing one row per CDR3 protein. The table lists about 340,000 distinct CDR3 sequences, about 12% of them singletons. These data belong to a study of T cells after yellow fever vaccination. General study findings and limits: Once the booster was given, most primary-vaccination clones reappeared, at roughly 96% for CD4 and roughly 91% for CD8. Contaminating bulk clonotypes could be abundant in FACS-sorted repertoires. The CD4 and CD8 compartments had a small share of their clonotypes in common. Faster peaking, at day 5 versus 15, marked a secondary response that was weaker.

V shed 0 bases, J shed 7 bases, and the junction held 6 bases outside the gene matches. The CDR3 spans 14 residues. Germline V gene data show CDR1 as SGHRS and CDR2 as YFSETQ. This TCR derives from a man aged 18 to 29 who received the YFV17D yellow fever vaccine. The input for sequencing was CD4+ T cells sorted from PBMCs, taken 15 days after the yellow fever booster vaccination. The chain links TRBV5-1 to TRBJ1-1, with 7 bases identical to TRBD1. In nucleotides, the CDR3 is TGCGCCAGCAGCTTGGGGACAGGTACGATTGAAGCTTTCTTT. This codes for CASSLGTGTIEAFF.